Shown below are 13 T cell receptor beta chains from a single sample sequenced in a study of control samples from healthy donors and cancer patients. Libraries were prepared by immunoSEQ multiplex PCR; TCRdb keeps only in-frame clonotypes and omits some of them. The data hold 200,000 or so clones, with just under 95% observed a single time. The specimen sequenced was blood. The receptors here all came from a man aged 50-60 years in good health.

V gene TRBV7-2 combines with J gene TRBJ2-7; the D gene is possibly TRBD2 (5 bases). This CDR3 has 15 amino acids. Germline CDR1 SGHTA, CDR2 FQGNSA. Trimming left V 0 bases short and J 4 bases short, with 13 bases between. The CDR3 DNA follows: TGTGCCAGCAGCTTAGCCGGGAACAGTGGGTACGAGCAGTACGTC. Translating it yields CASSLAGNSGYEQYV.

A remark on this clone: Germline and junction disagree at one end, which may indicate a read error. CDR3 protein: CASSLVLGSYSEQFF. The CDR3 DNA follows: TGCGCCAGCAGCTTGGTATTAGGGTCCTACAGTGAGCAGTTCTTC. The chain links TRBV5-1 to TRBJ2-1; D remains unclear. Germline CDR1 is SGHRS and CDR2 is YFSETQ. The CDR3 runs 15 residues.

This rearrangement joins TRBV5-4 to TRBJ2-5, with D hard to call. Germline assignment: CDR1 SGHNT and CDR2 YYREEE (reference sequence). The ends were cut back, 4 bases at V and 1 base at J, with 8 bases in the middle. The CDR3 runs 13 residues. The CDR3 loop is CASSPRTQETQYF. The CDR3 nucleotides read TGTGCCAGCAGCCCACGGACCCAAGAGACCCAGTACTTC.

The rearrangement uses TRBV11-2 and TRBJ2-2; D remains unclear. CDR3 size: 14 residues. With 4 bases removed from V and 1 base from J, the gap between germline ends came to 7 bases. In germline, CDR1 is SGHAT, CDR2 FQNNGV. CDR3: CASSSRRNTGELFF. The CDR3 nucleotides read TGTGCCAGCAGCTCGCGCAGGAACACCGGGGAGCTGTTTTTT.

The J gene is TRBJ2-3, the V gene TRBV7-8, with a possible D match to TRBD2 (6 bases). V lost 7 bases to trimming and J lost 6 bases, with 17 bases between them. From germline, CDR1 is SGHVS and CDR2 FQNEAQ. The CDR3 runs 14 residues. The chain's CDR3 is CASTAWGEKDTQYF. The DNA of the CDR3 is TGTGCCAGCACGGCGTGGGGGGAAAAGGATACGCAGTATTTT.

The chain carries TRBV6-2 or TRBV6-3 and TRBJ1-2, with 8 bases aligning to TRBD1. CDR1 is MNHEY, CDR2 SVGEGT, per germline. The CDR3 runs to 14 residues. Germline trimming cut 5 bases from V and 2 bases from J; bases unmatched to any gene: 4. The CDR3 loop reads CASSRDRTNYGYTF. As DNA, the CDR3 is TGTGCCAGCAGTAGGGACAGGACGAACTATGGCTACACCTTC.

The chain is built from TRBV11-2 and TRBJ2-5; D is possibly TRBD1 (6 bases). The germline CDR1 and CDR2 sequences are SGHAT and FQNNGV. V was trimmed by 5 bases and J by 2 bases, leaving 18 bases between them. The CDR3 runs to 16 residues. CDR3 DNA sequence: TGTGCCAGCAGCCTCCTCCTGGGGGCAGAACAAGAGACCCAGTACTTC. This encodes CASSLLLGAEQETQYF.

CDR3 nucleotide sequence: TGCGAACGAACAGGGGAAAGTGCCCTTAAGGCTGAAGCTTTCTTT. It translates to CERTGESALKAEAFF. The rearrangement links TRBV5-1 to TRBJ1-1, with TRBD1 identical over 7 bases. Germline CDR1 and CDR2: SGHRS and YFSETQ. The CDR3 covers 15 residues.

This clone was seen once. V gene TRBV6-4 combines with J gene TRBJ2-4; D may be TRBD2 (5 bases). CDR3 length: 17 amino acids. CDR1 and CDR2 (germline): MRHNA, SNTAGT. The germline V and J ends were trimmed by 7 bases and 4 bases, with 23 bases remaining between them. CDR3 sequence reads: CASNNPGGPQLKNIQYF. In DNA, the CDR3 is TGTGCCAGCAACAACCCCGGAGGTCCCCAATTGAAAAACATTCAGTACTTC.

To note about this clone: This CDR3 is also generated by other DNA sequences in the sample. The chain carries TRBV2 and TRBJ1-6; no firm D call. Trimming removed 11 bases at V and 7 bases at J, with 18 bases between. The CDR3 is 14 amino acids. Germline CDR1 and CDR2: SNHLY and FYNNEI. CDR3 DNA sequence: TGTGCCTGCTCTCCGGAGACAATGAATTCACCCCTCCACTTT. Residues: CACSPETMNSPLHF.

This clone came up once. This sequence joins TRBV28 and TRBJ2-1; 8 positions match TRBD1. Germline V CDR1 and CDR2: MDHEN, SYDVKM. This CDR3 spans 15 amino acids. With 2 bases clipped from V and 8 bases from J, the junction kept 8 bases outside the gene matches. The DNA of the CDR3 is TGTGCCAGCAGTTTAGGGGGCAGGGGGCAGGATGAGCAGTTCTTC. It is translated as CASSLGGRGQDEQFF.

The rearrangement links TRBV3-1 (or the pseudogene TRBV3-2) to TRBJ2-3; D tentatively reads TRBD1 or TRBD2 (7 bases each). With 5 bases removed from V and 4 bases from J, the gap between germline ends came to 10 bases. This CDR3 has 13 residues. Germline CDR1 LGHDT, CDR2 YNNKEL (reference sequence). Here the CDR3 DNA reads TGTGCCAGCAGCGGGAGGGGGCCAGATACGCAGTATTTT. Protein: CASSGRGPDTQYF.

This clone was seen only once. The rearrangement links TRBV10-1 to TRBJ1-5; tentative D call: TRBD1 (5 bases). The CDR3 has 13 residues. Trimming stripped 4 bases from V and 3 bases from J, with 7 bases between. The germline CDR1 and CDR2 sequences are WNHNN and SYGVQD (reference sequence). CDR3 coding DNA: TGCGCCAGCAGTGGGGGACTCAATCAGCCCCAGCATTTT. This encodes CASSGGLNQPQHF.